This T cell receptor beta chain was retrieved from a study of OX40 agonist ivuxolimab in advanced cancers. Findings and caveats of the study: Part of the nonresponder group also had normalized T-cell clonal expansion that was low. Dosing at 0.1 to 3.0 mg/kg was accompanied by clonal expansion of CD4+ and CD8+ blood T cells by week 6.

Per the germline V gene, CDR1 is SGDLS and CDR2 is YYNGEE. The CDR3 covers 16 residues. V was cut by 0 bases and J by 5 bases, with 17 bases left in between. Blood samples were obtained at baseline, cycle 4 day 1, and cycle 7 day 1. Some clones are missing from TCRdb's copy, which holds only in-frame ones; the method was immunoSEQ multiplex PCR. The table has tens of thousands of clones, 85% to 90% seen once. As for this clone: Its specificity is unknown.

The sample consisted of CD4+ or CD8+ T cells sorted from blood, taken in a trial of the OX40 agonist ivuxolimab. The receptor comes from an adult with an advanced solid tumor such as melanoma, head and neck, liver or kidney cancer. The rearrangement links TRBV9 to TRBJ2-5; no clear D gene. This chain's CDR3 is CASSVGLSAVQETQYF. The CDR3 DNA reads as TGTGCCAGCAGCGTAGGACTTTCGGCAGTTCAGGAGACCCAGTACTTC.